This T cell receptor (beta chain) stems from a study of T cell responses to AZD1222 COVID-19 vaccine. Study-level background: Samples with a second dose at about 4 or about 12 weeks were pooled together.

Study conclusions and caveats: The breadth and depth of Spike-specific TCRs increased once two AZD1222 doses had been given. Baseline testing showed seropositivity in only six or seven AZD1222 recipients.

The CDR3 is 9 amino acids. CDR1 and CDR2 (germline): SQVTM, ANQGSEA. V gave up 4 bases and J gave up 8 bases, with 5 bases separating them. This table comes from immunoSEQ multiplex PCR, and its TCRdb copy is limited to in-frame clones, with some not included. The repertoire holds fewer than 150,000 clones, roughly 86% seen once, with less than 4.5% in the top ten. This clone was picked up a small number of times. No antigen is known for it. V usage is TRBV29-1 and J usage is TRBJ1-2; D is undetermined. This clonotype was sampled from an adult in good health. Material: peripheral blood, obtained on day 0 of AZD1222 vaccination. The CDR3 sequence is CSVGSGYTF. In nucleotides, the CDR3 is TGCAGCGTTGGGTCCGGCTACACCTTC. Variable domain in full (rest from reference TRBV29-1 and TRBJ1-2): SAVISQKPSRDICQRGTSLTIQCQVDSQVTMMFWYRQQPGQSLTLIATANQGSEATYESGFVIDKFPISRPNLTFSTLTVSNMSPEDSSIYLCSVGSGYTFGSGTRLTVV.